This T cell receptor beta chain was captured in a study of cytomegalovirus exposure and HLA in healthy donors. The study ran its PCR with 60 Vbeta and 13 Jbeta primers. The table came from immunoSEQ multiplex PCR; TCRdb's copy has only in-frame clones and leaves some out. The table records around 130,000 clones, roughly 80% of them present only once. Germline V lookup: CDR1 SGHNT, CDR2 YYREEE (reference sequence). Deletions cut 3 bases from V and 2 bases from J, with 14 bases between. There are 15 residues in the CDR3. This receptor was taken from a male donor in good health and CMV-seronegative. Sample: PBMCs. The chain uses TRBV5-4 and TRBJ1-2; D perhaps matches TRBD1 (5 bases). The CDR3 DNA follows: TGTGCCAGCAGCTCCCGGGCGGGACGGAACTATGGCTACACCTTC. This encodes CASSSRAGRNYGYTF.